The T cell receptor (beta chain) described here comes from a study of T cell changes during pregnancy in multiple sclerosis. Germline values: CDR1 SGHVS, CDR2 FQNEAQ. CDR3 length: 14 residues. V lost 2 bases to trimming and J lost 4 bases, with 10 bases between them. Assay: immunoSEQ multiplex PCR; the TCRdb copy retains only in-frame clones and omits some. The data hold 50,000 to 65,000 clones, with approximately 92% observed a single time. The sequencing used peripheral blood, collected in the first trimester of pregnancy. The source of this sequence is a female donor with multiple sclerosis, enrolled in a pregnancy study. The V gene is TRBV7-8, the J gene TRBJ2-3, with TRBD1 as a possible D gene (5 bases). The CDR3 sequence is CASSLWGRPDTQYF. The CDR3 nucleotides are TGTGCCAGCAGCTTATGGGGCCGACCAGATACGCAGTATTTT.